One sample yielded the 17 T cell receptor beta chains listed below, sequenced in a study of T cell responses to AZD1222 COVID-19 vaccine. Profiling relied on immunoSEQ multiplex PCR, and the TCRdb table lists in-frame clones only, not all of them. The sample includes tens of thousands of clones, 90% of them seen just once. This material consisted of peripheral blood, taken on day 0 of AZD1222 vaccination. The source of these receptors is an adult in good health.

The V call is TRBV5-4, the J call TRBJ2-2; 7 nucleotides match TRBD1. CDR1 SGHNT and CDR2 YYREEE come from the germline V gene (reference sequence). The V gene end was trimmed by 4 bases and the J gene end by 1 base; junction bases not matched to a gene: 10. The CDR3 consists of 17 residues. The CDR3 DNA is TGTGCCAGCAGCCCCTTTACAGGGGCCCTGAACACCGGGGAGCTGTTTTTT. Translated, it gives CASSPFTGALNTGELFF.

The chain carries TRBV28 and TRBJ1-2; D remains ambiguous. Looked up from germline, CDR1 is MDHEN and CDR2 is SYDVKM. The CDR3 totals 11 residues. As DNA, the CDR3 is TGTGGGAGCCTTAACAACTATGGCTACACCTTC. This gives the protein CGSLNNYGYTF.

This clone was picked up one time. J is TRBJ2-2 and V is TRBV7-8, with 7 bases matching TRBD2. This CDR3 comprises 16 residues. Trimming cost V 0 bases and J 1 base; bases outside gene matches: 2. Germline CDR1 and CDR2: SGHVS and FQNEAQ. The CDR3, as DNA: TGTGCCAGCAGCTTAGCGTTAGCGGGGAACACCGGGGAGCTGTTTTTT. It yields the protein CASSLALAGNTGELFF.

The chain recombines TRBV9 with TRBJ1-1, with D possibly being TRBD1 (5 bases). This CDR3 is built from 15 residues. Germline values: CDR1 SGDLS, CDR2 YYNGEE. Deletions cut 0 bases from V and 4 bases from J, with 13 bases between. The CDR3 is CASSVGLSQGTEAFF. CDR3 nucleotides: TGTGCCAGCAGCGTAGGGTTGTCTCAGGGCACTGAAGCTTTCTTT.

The table lists this clone with a few counts. This rearrangement joins TRBV6-1 to TRBJ1-1; D call uncertain. The V end was cut by 4 bases, the J end by 4 bases, with 19 bases between. The CDR3 runs to 16 residues. Germline assignment: CDR1 MNHNS and CDR2 SASEGT. CDR3 sequence: CASSATLELLGTEAFF. CDR3 bases: TGTGCCAGCAGTGCCACACTAGAGTTGTTGGGCACTGAAGCTTTCTTT.

CDR3 protein: CASSHSGQGTSGNTIYF. The CDR3 region has the DNA TGCGCCAGCAGTCACTCAGGACAGGGGACCTCTGGAAACACCATATATTTT. The chain combines TRBV23-1 with TRBJ1-3; 9 bases are a match to TRBD1. TRBV23-1 is designated an ORF whose function remains uncertain. Unmatched junction bases numbered 6, after V lost 3 bases and J lost 0 bases. This CDR3 has 17 residues.

The chain combines TRBV6-5 with TRBJ2-3, with 10 bases identical to TRBD2. This CDR3 contains 15 residues. Germline-derived CDR1 and CDR2 are MNHEY and SVGAGI. V lost 8 bases and J lost 4; bases outside the gene matches: 9. CDR3 amino acids: CASGKTSGQSDTQYF. The CDR3 region has the DNA TGTGCCAGCGGGAAGACTAGCGGGCAATCAGATACGCAGTATTTT.

This sequence joins TRBV11-2 and TRBJ1-2; D is perhaps TRBD1 (5 bases). Germline V gene sequence: CDR1 SGHAT, CDR2 FQNNGV. V lost 2 bases to trimming and J lost 6 bases, with 10 bases between them. The CDR3 extends over 13 amino acids. CDR3 sequence: CASSLRGIDGYTF. CDR3 coding DNA: TGTGCCAGCAGCTTACGGGGGATCGATGGCTACACCTTC.

The J gene is TRBJ1-3, the V gene TRBV19; 7 bases align to TRBD1. The V segment lost 5 bases and the J segment 0 bases; nucleotides outside the gene matches: 7. The CDR3 is made up of 16 amino acids. Per the germline V gene, CDR1 is LNHDA and CDR2 is SQIVND (reference sequence). Here the CDR3 reads CASSGTEEDSGNTIYF. The DNA for the CDR3 is TGTGCCAGTAGTGGGACAGAAGAAGACTCTGGAAACACCATATATTTT.

This chain links TRBV5-5 with TRBJ1-2; D remains ambiguous. Trimming pared 0 bases from V and 5 bases from J, leaving 5 bases between. Germline assignment: CDR1 SGHKS and CDR2 YYEKEE (reference sequence). The CDR3 contains 12 residues. The CDR3 spells CASSLVTYGYTF. Written as DNA, the CDR3 is TGTGCCAGCAGCTTGGTAACTTATGGCTACACCTTC. Full variable domain (outside the CDR3, taken from reference TRBV5-5 and TRBJ1-2): DAGVTQSPTHLIKTRGQQVTLRCSPISGHKSVSWYQQVLGQGPQFIFQYYEKEERGRGNFPDRFSARQFPNYSSELNVNALLLGDSALYLCASSLVTYGYTFGSGTRLTVV.

The J gene is TRBJ1-1, the V gene TRBV7-9; D is unresolved. The V end was cut by 5 bases, the J end by 7 bases, with 20 bases between. This CDR3 spans 15 amino acids. Germline V lookup: CDR1 SEHNR, CDR2 FQNEAQ (reference sequence). The CDR3 here is CASSPGGPNRGEAFF. Written as DNA, the CDR3 is TGTGCCAGCAGCCCCGGTGGACCAAACCGGGGTGAAGCTTTCTTT.

This clone was recorded a few times. The J gene is TRBJ2-1, the V gene TRBV28; the D is unclear. This CDR3 region has 16 residues. Germline V gene data show CDR1 as MDHEN and CDR2 as SYDVKM. With 6 bases removed from V and 0 bases from J, the gap between germline ends came to 15 bases. The CDR3 DNA reads TGTGCCAGCAGCGCGTCTCCTAAGGACTCCTACAATGAGCAGTTCTTC. Encoded protein: CASSASPKDSYNEQFF.

V is TRBV5-6 and J is TRBJ1-3; D gene unclear. The CDR3 is made up of 16 amino acids. V was clipped by 6 bases and J by 4 bases, with 20 bases between them. Germline V gene sequence: CDR1 SGHDT, CDR2 YYEEEE. CDR3: CASTHLDVRAGNTIYF. The DNA for the CDR3 is TGTGCCAGCACCCACTTGGACGTCCGAGCAGGAAACACCATATATTTT.

J is TRBJ2-3 and V is TRBV7-9; TRBD1 matches 11 bases. The CDR3 has 14 amino acids. After removal of 3 bases from V and 4 bases from J, the junction contained 0 bases not matched to a gene. Germline CDR1 SEHNR, CDR2 FQNEAQ (reference sequence). CDR3 region: CASSLGQGADTQYF. CDR3 DNA sequence: TGTGCCAGCAGCTTGGGACAGGGGGCAGATACGCAGTATTTT.

This chain joins TRBV5-1 and TRBJ1-2; TRBD1 aligns across 10 bases. Germline values: CDR1 SGHRS, CDR2 YFSETQ. V trimming: 4 bases; J trimming: 4 bases; junction bases outside the gene matches: 4. The CDR3 spans 14 residues. CDR3 sequence: CASSLGQGTYGYTF. CDR3 DNA: TGCGCCAGCAGCCTGGGACAGGGGACCTATGGCTACACCTTC.

V and J are TRBV7-8 and TRBJ1-6, with 8 bases aligning to TRBD1. CDR3 length: 14 residues. With V trimmed by 1 base and J by 13 bases, 6 bases remained unmatched. The germline V gene has CDR1 SGHVS and CDR2 FQNEAQ. The CDR3 region is CASSLGRGRGPLHF. DNA for the CDR3: TGTGCCAGCAGCTTAGGCAGGGGGCGCGGGCCCCTCCACTTT.

This rearrangement joins TRBV7-6 to TRBJ2-5; D gene unclear. V lost 0 bases to trimming and J lost 5 bases, with 13 bases between them. Germline assignment: CDR1 SGHVS and CDR2 FNYEAQ. CDR3 length equals 15 residues. CDR3 coding DNA: TGTGCCAGCAGCTTAGCCGGCTGGGGTAGGGAGACCCAGTACTTC. Protein sequence: CASSLAGWGRETQYF.